The present TCR beta chain was sequenced within a study of blood T cell repertoires in COVID-19. Background on the study: The United States, Italy and Spain were the sources of the acute and convalescent COVID-19 samples. Sources were T cells, B-cell-depleted T cells, or PBMCs; the material itself was cDNA or gDNA.

This clone was counted only a few times. Sequenced by immunoSEQ multiplex PCR; TCRdb stores in-frame clones only, minus some. The repertoire consists of some 150,000 clones, with around 81% occurring once and the leading ten covering 8.4%. The CDR3 covers 13 residues. Trimming took 8 bases from V and 8 from J; bases not matched to a gene: 6. Germline CDR1 and CDR2: SNHLY and FYNNEI. This TCR came from a woman aged 55-75 years with active or convalescent COVID-19. V is TRBV2 and J is TRBJ1-2; 12 bases match TRBD1. The sample comprised peripheral blood. This chain's CDR3 is CASGDRGLGGYTF. The CDR3 nucleotides are TGTGCCAGCGGGGACAGGGGGCTCGGGGGCTACACCTTC.